The next 6 T cell receptor beta chains were all read from a single sample in a study of T cells in women clearing cervical HPV infection. The assay was immunoSEQ multiplex PCR, and TCRdb's table has in-frame clones only and misses some. Recorded for this sample: some 40,000 clones. The material sequenced was blood buffy coat. The receptors were gathered from a woman aged 18 to 75 with a cervical HPV16 infection that either progressed to CIN3+ or cleared (not recorded which).

Details on this clone: Read sequence stops 3 residues before the CDR3 end, and the germline J gene provides the missing end. Within the sample, other DNA sequences also encode this same CDR3. The V gene is TRBV30, the J gene TRBJ1-3; 9 nucleotides agree with TRBD1. CDR3 length: 13 amino acids. The germline V gene has CDR1 GTSNPN and CDR2 SVGIG (reference sequence). The CDR3 sequence is CAWDPGQGVAIYF. The DNA read from the CDR3 is TGTGCCTGGGACCCGGGACAGGGAGTCGCT.

Worth noting for this clone: The read is 3 residues too short to cover the CDR3 end, so that end is filled in from the germline J gene. The rearrangement uses TRBV7-3 and TRBJ2-1; D not resolved. The CDR3 is 15 residues long. Germline-derived CDR1 and CDR2 are SGHTA and FQGTGA. V was trimmed by 3 bases and J by 0 bases, leaving 9 bases between them. The CDR3 sequence is CASSFEQSSYNEQFF. The CDR3 bases that were read are TGTGCCAGCAGCTTCGAACAAAGCTCCTACAATGAG.

The sequenced CDR3 bases are TGTGCCAGCAGCCAGGACAGGGGAGGCACAGATACG. It is translated as CASSQDRGGTDT. From start to end, the CDR3 is CASSQDRGGTDTQYF. J is TRBJ2-3 and V is TRBV2; 9 bases map to TRBD1. The read ends 3 residues shy of where the CDR3 ends; the end is completed using the germline J gene. With V trimmed by 6 bases and J by 1 base, 5 bases remained unmatched. This CDR3 is 15 amino acids long. CDR1 SNHLY and CDR2 FYNNEI come from the germline V gene.

Incomplete CDR3 DNA: TGTGCCAGCAGCTTAGCATCCGGGGAG. Its translation is CASSLASGE. The complete CDR3 reads CASSLASGELFF. J is TRBJ2-2 and V is TRBV13; D unresolved. The read finishes 3 residues shy of the CDR3 end, and the germline J gene is used to complete it. Trimming shortened V by 1 base and J by 6 bases, and 3 bases separated the two germline ends. CDR1 PRHDT and CDR2 FYEKMQ come from the germline V gene (reference sequence). This CDR3 spans 12 amino acids.

The CDR3 bases that were read are TGTGCCAGCAGCCCCAGGGATTCCACTGAA. This sequence encodes CASSPRDSTE. The whole CDR3 is CASSPRDSTEAFF. The genes are TRBV11-1 and TRBJ1-1, with a possible D match to TRBD1 (5 bases). The read terminates 3 residues before the CDR3 end, so the remaining end is supplied by the germline J gene. V dropped 5 bases and J dropped 4 bases, with 11 bases sitting between them. The CDR3 is 13 amino acids. CDR1 is SGHAT, CDR2 FQDESV, per germline (reference sequence).

As concerns this clone: The read halts 3 residues ahead of the CDR3 end, with the missing end drawn from the germline J gene. The chain couples TRBV5-4 to TRBJ2-1; possible D gene TRBD2, 6 bases. The germline V and J ends were trimmed by 7 bases and 7 bases, with 18 bases remaining between them. The CDR3 sequence is 14 residues long. Per germline, CDR1 SGHNT and CDR2 YYREEE (reference sequence). The CDR3 is CASLSGPDRNEQFF. The sequenced CDR3 bases are TGTGCCAGCCTTAGCGGCCCAGATCGGAATGAG.